The following is a T cell receptor beta chain sequence with its context. This entry comes from a study of blood T cell repertoires in COVID-19. Assay used: immunoSEQ multiplex PCR; TCRdb lists only in-frame clones, some missing. The profile shows 200,000 to 250,000 clones, roughly 84% of them singletons. This CDR3 has 16 residues. The germline V and J ends were trimmed by 4 bases and 0 bases, with 15 bases remaining between them. Per the germline V gene, CDR1 is SGHRS and CDR2 is YFSETQ. V gene TRBV5-1 combines with J gene TRBJ2-3; D unclear. The TCR sequence derives from a man younger than 40 with active or convalescent COVID-19. Sequencing was performed on peripheral blood. CDR3 region: CASSPGATSSTDTQYF. The CDR3 DNA is TGCGCCAGCAGCCCGGGTGCTACTTCTAGCACAGATACGCAGTATTTT. The full variable domain, in which reference TRBV5-1 and TRBJ2-3 provide the parts outside the CDR3, is KAGVTQTPRYLIKTRGQQVTLSCSPISGHRSVSWYQQTPGQGLQFLFEYFSETQRNKGNFPGRFSGRQFSNSRSEMNVSTLELGDSALYLCASSPGATSSTDTQYFGPGTRLTVL.